The clone carrying this TCR beta chain was detected only a few times. The antigen is unknown. CDR1 and CDR2 (germline): SQVTM, ANQGSEA. This CDR3 contains 10 residues. V dropped 4 bases and J dropped 6 bases, with 6 bases sitting between them. These data originate in a study of blood T cells in healthy people across ages. Those donating, healthy Caucasian individuals from Russia, were aged roughly 6 to 100. Overall study findings and caveats: Diversity was higher, and naive CD4+ cells more numerous, in long-lived donors than in aged donors.

Sample-barcoded 5' priming and a J-beta primer mix drove a second PCR of roughly 7 to 11 cycles. The template-switch adaptor, which had 12 random nucleotides, put a tag on each cDNA molecule. TCRdb ran MiXCR on the 5' RACE reads and lists one entry per CDR3 protein. The sample lists more than 500,000 distinct CDR3 sequences; 27% were seen once. What was sequenced was blood. This sequence originates from a woman aged 70 to 79 in good health. The chain uses TRBV29-1 and TRBJ1-2, with D unresolved. The CDR3 nucleotides are TGCAGCGTTGGAACGAATGGCTACACCTTC. Translating it yields CSVGTNGYTF.